This T cell receptor beta chain was identified in a study of blood T cell repertoires in COVID-19. Profiled with immunoSEQ multiplex PCR; TCRdb holds only in-frame clones, not every one. The table includes 200,000 or so clones, roughly four fifths detected once. Germline CDR1 SGDLS, CDR2 YYNGEE. J gave up 6 bases and V 5 bases, and 5 bases lay outside the gene matches. The CDR3 consists of 14 residues. The sequenced material came from peripheral blood. This rearrangement joins TRBV9 to TRBJ2-3; 11 positions match TRBD2. The TCR was taken from a woman aged 40 to 50 with acute or convalescent COVID-19. The CDR3 protein is CASSVLAGADTQYF. The CDR3 DNA reads TGTGCCAGCAGTGTACTAGCGGGGGCCGATACGCAGTATTTT.